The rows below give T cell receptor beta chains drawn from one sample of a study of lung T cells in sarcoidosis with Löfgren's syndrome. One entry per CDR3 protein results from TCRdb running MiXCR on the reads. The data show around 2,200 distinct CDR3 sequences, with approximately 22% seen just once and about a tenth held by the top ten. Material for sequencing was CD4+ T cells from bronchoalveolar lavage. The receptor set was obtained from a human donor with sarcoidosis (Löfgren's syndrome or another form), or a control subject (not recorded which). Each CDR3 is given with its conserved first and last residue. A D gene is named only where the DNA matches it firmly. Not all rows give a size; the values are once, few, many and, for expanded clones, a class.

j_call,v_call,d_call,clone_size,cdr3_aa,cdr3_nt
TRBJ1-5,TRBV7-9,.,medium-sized,CASRPGPSQHF,TGTGCCAGCAGGCCCGGACCGTCCCAGCATTTT
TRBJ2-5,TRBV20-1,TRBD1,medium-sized,CSAIIGQGATQYF,TGCAGTGCCATTATTGGACAGGGGGCGACCCAGTACTTC
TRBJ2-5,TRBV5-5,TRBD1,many,CASSWEGQGGETQYF,TGTGCCAGCAGCTGGGAGGGACAGGGGGGAGAGACCCAGTACTTC
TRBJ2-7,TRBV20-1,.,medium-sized,CSARSDTTYEQYF,TGCAGTGCTAGGTCGGACACCACCTACGAGCAGTACTTC
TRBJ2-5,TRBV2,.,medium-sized,CASSGEGGLPKTQYF,TGTGCCAGCAGCGGGGAGGGGGGCCTCCCAAAGACCCAGTACTTC
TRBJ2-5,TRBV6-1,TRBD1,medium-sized,CASSRTGSIETQYF,TGTGCCAGCAGTCGGACAGGGTCGATAGAGACCCAGTACTTC
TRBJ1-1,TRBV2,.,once,CASSPISGEAFF,TGTGCCAGCAGTCCTATATCGGGTGAAGCTTTCTTT
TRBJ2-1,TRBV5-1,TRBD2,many,CASSLDTSGVGEQFF,TGCGCCAGCAGCTTGGACACTAGCGGGGTAGGGGAGCAGTTCTTC
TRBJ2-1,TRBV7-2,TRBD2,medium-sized,CASSGTLAEQFF,TGTGCCAGTAGCGGGACATTGGCTGAGCAGTTCTTC
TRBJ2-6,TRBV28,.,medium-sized,CASKAVSRAGANVLTF,TGTGCCAGCAAGGCTGTCTCTAGAGCGGGGGCCAACGTCCTGACTTTC
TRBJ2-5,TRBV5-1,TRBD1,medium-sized,CASSLVDRGETQYF,TGCGCCAGCAGCTTGGTAGACAGGGGAGAGACCCAGTACTTC
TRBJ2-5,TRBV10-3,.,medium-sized,CAIRSRGDQETQYF,TGTGCCATCAGGTCCAGGGGGGACCAAGAGACCCAGTACTTC
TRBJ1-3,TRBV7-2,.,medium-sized,CASSLGPQRAGNTIYF,TGTGCCAGCAGCTTAGGGCCGCAAAGGGCGGGAAACACCATATATTTT
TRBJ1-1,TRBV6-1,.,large,CASSERSLWGAFF,TGTGCCAGCAGTGAACGATCTCTCTGGGGCGCTTTCTTT
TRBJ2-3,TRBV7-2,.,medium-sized,CASRLWATDTQYF,TGTGCCAGCAGATTATGGGCCACAGATACGCAGTATTTT
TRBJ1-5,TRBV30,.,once,CACLRPGPRGSNQPRHF,TGTGCCTGTCTACGGCCGGGGCCTAGAGGAAGCAATCAGCCCCGGCATTTT
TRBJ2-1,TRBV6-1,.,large,CASSEAGFPEQFF,TGTGCCAGCAGTGAAGCTGGTTTCCCTGAGCAGTTCTTC
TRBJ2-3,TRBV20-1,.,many,CSAREGLGADTQYF,TGCAGTGCTAGAGAAGGATTGGGAGCAGATACGCAGTATTTT
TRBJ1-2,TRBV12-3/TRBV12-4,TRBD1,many,CASSLGQGSGYTF,TGTGCCAGCAGTTTAGGACAGGGATCTGGCTACACCTTC
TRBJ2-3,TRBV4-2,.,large,CASSQLGGEKQYF,TGTGCCAGCAGCCAGCTGGGGGGCGAGAAGCAGTATTTT
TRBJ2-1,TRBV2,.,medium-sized,CASSEEVGAYNEQFF,TGTGCCAGCAGTGAAGAGGTGGGGGCTTACAATGAGCAGTTCTTC
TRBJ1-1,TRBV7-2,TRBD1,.,CAGSLRSGTGPAEAFF,TGTGCCGGCAGCCTCAGAAGCGGGACAGGGCCTGCTGAGGCTTTCTTT
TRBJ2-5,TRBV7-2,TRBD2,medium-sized,CASSKLAGGSGETQYF,TGTGCCAGCAGCAAACTAGCGGGGGGTTCCGGGGAGACCCAGTACTTC
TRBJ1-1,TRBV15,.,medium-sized,CATSRGLLTVNTEAFF,TGTGCCACCAGCAGAGGCCTCTTGACAGTGAACACTGAAGCTTTCTTT
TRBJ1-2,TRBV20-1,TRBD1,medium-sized,CSARLGQGDYGYTF,TGCAGTGCTCGATTAGGACAGGGAGACTATGGCTACACCTTC
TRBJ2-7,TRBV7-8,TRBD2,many,CASSPGLVQKQYF,TGTGCCAGCAGCCCTGGACTAGTGCAAAAGCAGTACTTC
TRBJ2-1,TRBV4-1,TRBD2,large,CASSHPGTTYNEQFF,TGCGCCAGCAGCCACCCCGGGACTACCTACAATGAGCAGTTCTTC
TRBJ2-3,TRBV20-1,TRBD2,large,CSASGETSGSTDTQYF,TGCAGTGCTTCGGGGGAGACTAGCGGGTCCACAGATACGCAGTATTTT
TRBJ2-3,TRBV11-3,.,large,CASSLMTAGTDTQYF,TGTGCCAGCAGCCTCATGACCGCGGGCACAGATACGCAGTATTTT
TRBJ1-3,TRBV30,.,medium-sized,CAWGRNLANTIYF,TGTGCCTGGGGCAGGAACCTGGCGAACACCATATATTTT
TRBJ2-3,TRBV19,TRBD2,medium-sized,CASIGLAGGSSTDTQYF,TGTGCCAGTATCGGACTAGCGGGAGGTAGTAGCACAGATACGCAGTATTTT